The rows below give T cell receptor beta chains drawn from one sample of a study of blood T cell repertoires in COVID-19. Profiled with immunoSEQ multiplex PCR; TCRdb holds only in-frame clones, not every one. The data contain tens of thousands of clones, approximately 82% of them seen just once; the ten biggest clones take up 1.2%. The sequenced material came from peripheral blood. All receptors come from a woman of 80 years or more with acute or convalescent COVID-19. Both conserved end residues are part of each CDR3. A D gene is named only where the DNA matches it firmly. Some rows have no size entry. The others give once, few or many, or a class for an expanded clone.

V,J,size,D,DNA,CDR3
TRBV24-1,TRBJ2-2,.,TRBD2,TGTGCCACCAGTGATTTTAGCGGGAGGGGGAACACCGGGGAGCTGTTTTTT,CATSDFSGRGNTGELFF
TRBV5-1,TRBJ2-1,.,TRBD1,TGCGCCAGCAGCTTGGGGGACAGGGTAGATGAGCAGTTCTTC,CASSLGDRVDEQFF
TRBV7-2,TRBJ2-3,.,TRBD1,TGTGCCAGCAGCTTCCGGGACAGTCTTTTCACAGATACGCAGTATTTT,CASSFRDSLFTDTQYF
TRBV5-4,TRBJ2-1,.,TRBD2,TGTGCCAGCAGCTTGCGACTAGCGGGGGAAAATGAGCAGTTCTTC,CASSLRLAGENEQFF
TRBV10-3,TRBJ1-3,.,.,TGTGCCATCAGTGAGCCCCGGACAGCCGGAAACACCATATATTTT,CAISEPRTAGNTIYF
TRBV9,TRBJ2-2,.,TRBD2,TGTGCCAGCAGCGTAGACGCGGGAGGCGCCACCGGGGAGCTGTTTTTT,CASSVDAGGATGELFF
TRBV29-1,TRBJ2-1,.,TRBD2,TGCAGCGTTGGAAACGGGAGGGCCGATGAGCAGTTCTTC,CSVGNGRADEQFF
TRBV28,TRBJ1-2,.,TRBD1,TGTGCCAGCAGCGGGGACAGGTCTAACTATGGCTACACCTTC,CASSGDRSNYGYTF
TRBV5-1,TRBJ2-7,few,TRBD1,TGCGCCAGCAGCATAGCCGGGACAGGGTCCTACGAGCAGTACTTC,CASSIAGTGSYEQYF
TRBV27,TRBJ1-4,.,.,TGTGCCAGCCGGACAGCCAATGAAAAACTGTTTTTT,CASRTANEKLFF
TRBV6-4,TRBJ1-1,.,.,TGTGCCAGCAGTGAAGGATTCAGGGCTTTCTTT,CASSEGFRAFF
TRBV3-1/TRBV3-2,TRBJ2-7,.,TRBD1,TGTGCCAGCAGCCAAAGAGGGGACAGGGGACAAGTGCAGTACTTC,CASSQRGDRGQVQYF
TRBV20-1,TRBJ2-5,.,TRBD2,TGCAGTGCTAGTTGGGACCCGGGGACTACGCAAGAGACCCAGTACTTC,CSASWDPGTTQETQYF
TRBV5-1,TRBJ2-7,.,.,TGCGCCAGCAGCTTGGGTGGCGGGGTCTCCTACGAGCAGTACTTC,CASSLGGGVSYEQYF